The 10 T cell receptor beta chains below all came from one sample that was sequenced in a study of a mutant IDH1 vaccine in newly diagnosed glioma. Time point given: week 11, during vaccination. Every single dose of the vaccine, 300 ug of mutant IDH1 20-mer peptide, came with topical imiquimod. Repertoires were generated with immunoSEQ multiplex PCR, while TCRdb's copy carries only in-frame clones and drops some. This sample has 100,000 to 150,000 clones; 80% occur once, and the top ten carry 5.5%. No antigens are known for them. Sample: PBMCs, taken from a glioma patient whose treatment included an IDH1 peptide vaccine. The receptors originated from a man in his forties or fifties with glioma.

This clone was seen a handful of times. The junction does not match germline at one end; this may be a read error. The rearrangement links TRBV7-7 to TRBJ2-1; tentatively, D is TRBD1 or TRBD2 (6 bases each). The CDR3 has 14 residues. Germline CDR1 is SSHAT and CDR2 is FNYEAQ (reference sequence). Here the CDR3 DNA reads TGTGCTAGCAGCTTGTCGGGGGCCGGGAATGAGCAGTTCTTC. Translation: CASSLSGAGNEQFF.

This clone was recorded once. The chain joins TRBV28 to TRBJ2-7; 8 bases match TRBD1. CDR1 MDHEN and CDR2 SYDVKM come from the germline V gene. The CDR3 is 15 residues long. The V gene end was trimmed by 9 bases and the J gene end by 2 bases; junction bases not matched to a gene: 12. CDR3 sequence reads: CASPPAGTGPYEQYF. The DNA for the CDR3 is TGTGCCAGTCCCCCCGCCGGGACAGGCCCCTACGAGCAGTACTTC. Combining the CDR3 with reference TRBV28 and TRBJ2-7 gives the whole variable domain DVKVTQSSRYLVKRTGEKVFLECVQDMDHENMFWYRQDPGLGLRLIYFSYDVKMKEKGDIPEGYSVSREKKERFSLILESASTNQTSMYLCASPPAGTGPYEQYFGPGTRLTVT.

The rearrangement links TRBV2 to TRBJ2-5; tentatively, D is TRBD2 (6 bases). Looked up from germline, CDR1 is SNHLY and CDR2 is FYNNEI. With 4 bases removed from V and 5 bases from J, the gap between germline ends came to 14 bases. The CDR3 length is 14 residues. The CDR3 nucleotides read TGTGCCAGCAGTGCGGACACCGGAGGGGAGACCCAGTACTTC. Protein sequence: CASSADTGGETQYF.

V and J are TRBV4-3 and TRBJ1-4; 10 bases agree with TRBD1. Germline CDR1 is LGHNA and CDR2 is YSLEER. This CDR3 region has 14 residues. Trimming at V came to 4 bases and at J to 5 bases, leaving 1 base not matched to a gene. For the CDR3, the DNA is TGCGCCAGCAGCCCGGGACAGGGGAATGAAAAACTGTTTTTT. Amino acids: CASSPGQGNEKLFF.

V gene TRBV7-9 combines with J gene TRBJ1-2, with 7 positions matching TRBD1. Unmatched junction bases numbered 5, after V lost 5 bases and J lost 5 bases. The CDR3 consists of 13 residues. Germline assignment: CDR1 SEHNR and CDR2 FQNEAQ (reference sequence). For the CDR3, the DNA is TGTGCCAGCAGCGTTACAGGGGTTTATGGCTACACCTTC. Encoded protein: CASSVTGVYGYTF.

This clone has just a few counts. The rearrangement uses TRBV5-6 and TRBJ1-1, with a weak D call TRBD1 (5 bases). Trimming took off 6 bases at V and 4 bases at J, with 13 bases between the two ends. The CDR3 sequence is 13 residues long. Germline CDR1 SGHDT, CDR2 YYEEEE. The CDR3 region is CASTPAGGTEAFF. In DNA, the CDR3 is TGTGCCAGCACCCCTGCGGGGGGCACTGAAGCTTTCTTT.

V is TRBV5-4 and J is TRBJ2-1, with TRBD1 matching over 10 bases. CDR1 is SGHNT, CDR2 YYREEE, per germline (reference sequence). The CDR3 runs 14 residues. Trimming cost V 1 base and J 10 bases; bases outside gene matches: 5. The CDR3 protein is CASSLTTGGDEQFF. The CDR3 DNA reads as TGTGCCAGCAGCTTGACGACAGGGGGCGACGAGCAGTTCTTC.

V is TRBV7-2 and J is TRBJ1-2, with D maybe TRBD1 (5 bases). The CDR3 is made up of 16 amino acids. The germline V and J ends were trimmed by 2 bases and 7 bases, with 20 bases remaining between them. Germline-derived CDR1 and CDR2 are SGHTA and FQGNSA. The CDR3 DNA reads TGTGCCAGCAGCTTAACTCGACAGAGTCCCTCCGGTGGCTACACCTTC. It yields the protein CASSLTRQSPSGGYTF.

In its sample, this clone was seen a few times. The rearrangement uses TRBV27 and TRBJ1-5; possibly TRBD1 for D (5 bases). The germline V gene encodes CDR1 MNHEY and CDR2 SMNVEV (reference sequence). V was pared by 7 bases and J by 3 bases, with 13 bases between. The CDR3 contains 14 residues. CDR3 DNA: TGTGCCAGCAACGTTAAGGGGTCCAATCAGCCCCAGCATTTT. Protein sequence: CASNVKGSNQPQHF.

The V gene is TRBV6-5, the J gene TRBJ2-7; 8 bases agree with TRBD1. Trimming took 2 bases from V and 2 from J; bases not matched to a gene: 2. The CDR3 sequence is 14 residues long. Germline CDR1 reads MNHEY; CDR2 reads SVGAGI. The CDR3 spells CASSYTQGAYEQYF. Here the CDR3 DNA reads TGTGCCAGCAGTTACACACAGGGGGCCTACGAGCAGTACTTC.